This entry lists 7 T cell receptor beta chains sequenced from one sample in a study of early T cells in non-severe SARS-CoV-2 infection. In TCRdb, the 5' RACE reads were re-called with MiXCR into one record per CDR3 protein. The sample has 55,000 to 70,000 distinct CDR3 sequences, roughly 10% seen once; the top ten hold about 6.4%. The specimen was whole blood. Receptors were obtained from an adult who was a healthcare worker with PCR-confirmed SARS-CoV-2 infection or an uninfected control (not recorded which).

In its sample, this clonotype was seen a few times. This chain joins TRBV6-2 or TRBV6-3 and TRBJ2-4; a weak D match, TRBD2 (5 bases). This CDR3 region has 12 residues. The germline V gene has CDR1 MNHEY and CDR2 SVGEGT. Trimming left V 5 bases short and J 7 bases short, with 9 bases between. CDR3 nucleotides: TGTGCCAGCAGTGTACGGGATAACATTCAGTACTTC. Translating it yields CASSVRDNIQYF.

CDR3 coding DNA: TGCAGTGCTAAGGGACAGAACTACGAGCAGTACTTC. This sequence encodes CSAKGQNYEQYF. The gene calls are TRBV20-1 and TRBJ2-7, with 7 bases fitting TRBD1. The CDR3 consists of 12 residues. Germline V lookup: CDR1 DFQATT, CDR2 SNEGSKA (reference sequence). V lost 4 bases and J lost 3; bases outside the gene matches: 3.

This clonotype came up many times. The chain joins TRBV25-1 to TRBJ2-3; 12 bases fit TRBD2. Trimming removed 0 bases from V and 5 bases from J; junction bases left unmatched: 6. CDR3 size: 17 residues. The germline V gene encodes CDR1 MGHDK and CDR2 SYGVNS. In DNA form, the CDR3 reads TGTGCCAGCAGTGAATACGGGTCGACTAGCGGGAGAGATACGCAGTATTTT. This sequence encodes CASSEYGSTSGRDTQYF.

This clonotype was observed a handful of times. The CDR3 DNA reads as TGTGCCACCAGCAGAGGCTACAATGAGCAGTTCTTC. Protein product: CATSRGYNEQFF. The rearrangement joins TRBV15 to TRBJ2-1; no firm D call. Germline CDR1 and CDR2: LNHNV and YYDKDF (reference sequence). The CDR3 loop spans 12 amino acids. Trimming left V 1 base short and J 3 bases short, with 1 base between.

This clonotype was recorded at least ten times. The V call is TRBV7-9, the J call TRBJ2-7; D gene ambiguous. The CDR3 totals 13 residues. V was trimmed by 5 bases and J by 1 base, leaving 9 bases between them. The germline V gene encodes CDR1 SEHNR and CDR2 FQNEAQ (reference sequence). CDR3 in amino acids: CASSPATSYEQYF. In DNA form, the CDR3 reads TGTGCCAGCAGCCCCGCAACATCCTACGAGCAGTACTTC.

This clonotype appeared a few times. The CDR3 region has the DNA TGTGCCAGCAACCAGGACACCGGGGAGCTGTTTTTT. Its protein is CASNQDTGELFF. The chain links TRBV11-2 to TRBJ2-2; no definite D call. Trimming stripped 7 bases from V and 3 bases from J, with 6 bases between. Germline CDR1 reads SGHAT; CDR2 reads FQNNGV. The CDR3 sequence is 12 residues long.

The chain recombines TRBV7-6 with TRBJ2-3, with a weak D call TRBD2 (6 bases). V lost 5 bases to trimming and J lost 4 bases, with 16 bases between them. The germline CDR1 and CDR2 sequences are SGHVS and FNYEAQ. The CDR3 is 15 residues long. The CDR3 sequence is CASSPPAGRADTQYF. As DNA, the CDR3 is TGTGCCAGCAGCCCCCCAGCGGGTAGGGCAGATACGCAGTATTTT.